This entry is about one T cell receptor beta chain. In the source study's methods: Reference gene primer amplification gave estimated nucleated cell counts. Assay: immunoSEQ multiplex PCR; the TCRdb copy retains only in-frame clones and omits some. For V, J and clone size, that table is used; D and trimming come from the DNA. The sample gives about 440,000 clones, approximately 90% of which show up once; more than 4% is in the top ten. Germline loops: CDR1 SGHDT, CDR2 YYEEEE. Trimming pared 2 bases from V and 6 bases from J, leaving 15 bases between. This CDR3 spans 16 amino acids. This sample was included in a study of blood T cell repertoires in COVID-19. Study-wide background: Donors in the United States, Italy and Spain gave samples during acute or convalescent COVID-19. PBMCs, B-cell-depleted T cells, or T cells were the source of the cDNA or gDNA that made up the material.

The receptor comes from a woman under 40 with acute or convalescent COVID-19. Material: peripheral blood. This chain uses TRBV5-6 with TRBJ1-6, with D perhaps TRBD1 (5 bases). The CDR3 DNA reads TGTGCCAGCAGCTTAGGGGTGCGGGGGATTAATTCACCCCTCCACTTT. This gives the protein CASSLGVRGINSPLHF.